A single sample gave rise to the 32 T cell receptor beta chains below, sequenced in a study of shared clonotypes between healthy human individuals (dated by TCRdb to the early 2020s). Library preparation was by the immunoSEQ multiplex PCR assay. TCRdb mirrors the immuneACCESS table, restricted to in-frame sequences. Some clones are absent from its copies; in checked studies, under half trace to an unresolved V gene, and the reason for the others is unknown. The sample table shows hundreds of thousands of clones, and 92% are seen once. The biggest ten clones account for more than 20% of the sample. CD8 naive samples consisted of CD45RO-negative cells that were positively selected for CCR7, yielding a CD45RA+CCR7+ population without TemRA cells. Sequences were obtained from naive CD8+ T cells sorted from blood. This sample's cell subset or site label indicates: CD45RA+CCR7+. The receptors derive from a man aged 25-45 years in good health.

The table lists this clone with a count of one. The rearrangement joins TRBV27 to TRBJ2-5, with 7 bases identical to TRBD1. Germline V lookup: CDR1 MNHEY, CDR2 SMNVEV (reference sequence). With V trimmed by 5 bases and J by 2 bases, 14 bases remained unmatched. This CDR3 is built from 17 residues. The CDR3 DNA reads TGTGCCAGCAGTCACCGGGACAGCCCGAGCGGACAAGAGACCCAGTACTTC. Protein product: CASSHRDSPSGQETQYF.

The V call is TRBV5-1, the J call TRBJ2-5; 7 bases are a match to TRBD1. Germline V lookup: CDR1 SGHRS, CDR2 YFSETQ. V trimming: 4 bases; J trimming: 2 bases; junction bases outside the gene matches: 5. The CDR3 has 14 amino acids. The CDR3 spells CASSPRQGQETQYF. CDR3 DNA: TGCGCCAGCAGCCCGAGACAGGGACAAGAGACCCAGTACTTC.

The rearrangement links TRBV7-6 to TRBJ1-1; D call uncertain. Germline V gene lookup returns CDR1 SGHVS and CDR2 FNYEAQ. V was trimmed by 4 bases and J by 0 bases, leaving 12 bases between them. The CDR3 is 15 residues long. The CDR3 DNA reads as TGTGCCAGCAGCTCCCCCGGAGGGATGAACACTGAAGCTTTCTTT. Amino acid sequence: CASSSPGGMNTEAFF.

This clone showed up just once. The chain joins TRBV5-8 to TRBJ2-2; D gene ambiguous. The CDR3 contains 17 residues. Trimming left V 3 bases short and J 3 bases short, with 18 bases between. Per germline, CDR1 SGHTS and CDR2 YDEGEE. The CDR3 is CASSSSAGPGYTGELFF. CDR3 in DNA: TGTGCCAGCAGCTCCTCCGCCGGGCCCGGGTACACCGGGGAGCTGTTTTTT.

The genes are TRBV7-9 and TRBJ2-2; TRBD2 aligns across 8 bases. The CDR3 covers 19 residues. Trimming cost V 1 base and J 7 bases; bases outside gene matches: 17. Germline CDR1 and CDR2: SEHNR and FQNEAQ (reference sequence). The CDR3 here is CASSLGAFEAGESIGELFF. DNA of the CDR3: TGTGCCAGCAGCTTAGGGGCTTTCGAAGCGGGAGAGTCGATCGGGGAGCTGTTTTTT.

The chain uses TRBV4-3 and TRBJ1-2, with unresolved D. V was shortened by 0 bases and J by 4 bases, with 12 bases between the two germline ends. The length of the CDR3 is 15 residues. The germline V gene encodes CDR1 LGHNA and CDR2 YSLEER. This chain's CDR3 is CASSQDSADPYGYTF. The CDR3 nucleotides read TGCGCCAGCAGCCAAGATTCGGCAGACCCCTATGGCTACACCTTC.

The rearrangement joins TRBV28 to TRBJ2-1, with D maybe TRBD2 (6 bases). Germline loops: CDR1 MDHEN, CDR2 SYDVKM. V was clipped by 8 bases and J by 8 bases, with 16 bases between them. The CDR3 loop spans 13 amino acids. For the CDR3, the DNA is TGTGCCAGCTCCCTTCCGGGGGTAGATGAGCAGTTCTTC. This translates into CASSLPGVDEQFF.

The genes are TRBV6-5 and TRBJ1-2; D ambiguous. Trimming removed 4 bases at V and 4 bases at J, with 10 bases between. CDR1 is MNHEY and CDR2 is SVGAGI in the germline V gene. The CDR3 covers 13 residues. The CDR3 nucleotides read TGTGCCAGCAGTTCTGTTGGCGGCTATGGCTACACCTTC. It encodes CASSSVGGYGYTF.

This chain connects TRBV7-9 to TRBJ2-7; D remains unclear. The CDR3 consists of 13 residues. Germline CDR1 SEHNR, CDR2 FQNEAQ (reference sequence). Trimming cost V 4 bases and J 4 bases, with 11 bases left between them. The DNA of the CDR3 is TGTGCCAGCAGCTCCCCTTTTGAGTACGAGCAGTACTTC. It yields the protein CASSSPFEYEQYF.

The chain joins TRBV30 to TRBJ1-2, with D possibly TRBD1 on 5 matching bases. V lost 1 base and J lost 8, with 8 bases in between. The CDR3 covers 11 residues. Germline CDR1 reads GTSNPN; CDR2 reads SVGIG (reference sequence). CDR3 nucleotides: TGTGCCTGGAGTGGGGGGATCGGCTACACCTTC. Amino acid sequence: CAWSGGIGYTF.

V and J are TRBV9 and TRBJ1-2, with 8 bases identical to TRBD1. The CDR3 has 15 amino acids. Germline assignment: CDR1 SGDLS and CDR2 YYNGEE. Trimming took 3 bases from V and 2 from J; bases not matched to a gene: 6. CDR3 sequence reads: CASSAGTGPNYGYTF. The CDR3 DNA reads TGTGCCAGCAGCGCCGGGACAGGTCCAAACTATGGCTACACCTTC.

V usage is TRBV18 and J usage is TRBJ2-2; no clear D. CDR3 length: 16 amino acids. The germline V and J ends were trimmed by 1 base and 7 bases, with 16 bases remaining between them. CDR1 is KGHSH and CDR2 is LQKENI in the germline V gene. CDR3 protein: CASSPRFIAQGGELFF. The CDR3 DNA is TGTGCCAGCTCACCACGGTTCATTGCCCAAGGCGGGGAGCTGTTTTTT.

V gene TRBV7-9 combines with J gene TRBJ2-1, with TRBD2 as a possible D gene (6 bases). V lost 4 bases and J 8 bases, leaving 21 bases between the germline ends. This CDR3 comprises 16 residues. Germline V gene lookup returns CDR1 SEHNR and CDR2 FQNEAQ (reference sequence). In DNA, the CDR3 is TGTGCCAGCAGCTCCTCACTAGCCAGCGATCTATATGAGCAGTTCTTC. Translation gives CASSSSLASDLYEQFF.

The chain is built from TRBV27 and TRBJ1-5; D unclear. The germline V and J ends were trimmed by 3 bases and 15 bases, with 12 bases remaining between them. This CDR3 region has 11 residues. From germline, CDR1 is MNHEY and CDR2 SMNVEV (reference sequence). Here the CDR3 reads CASSFQEIWHF. The CDR3, as DNA: TGTGCCAGCAGTTTTCAGGAAATTTGGCATTTT.

About this clone: The same CDR3 can be traced to other DNA sequences in this sample. The V gene is TRBV6-5, the J gene TRBJ2-7, with no clear D. V was shortened by 6 bases and J by 1 base, with 4 bases between the two germline ends. Germline V gives CDR1 MNHEY, CDR2 SVGAGI. The CDR3 is made up of 11 amino acids. CDR3 coding DNA: TGTGCCAGCAGCCCGTCCTACGAGCAGTACTTC. This encodes CASSPSYEQYF.

The CDR3: CASSGAVPTDTQYF. In nucleotides, the CDR3 is TGTGCCAGCAGCGGGGCGGTTCCCACAGATACGCAGTATTTT. The chain links TRBV21-1 to TRBJ2-3; TRBD1 is the table's D call, not checked against the DNA. TRBV21-1 corresponds to a pseudogene. The CDR3 has 14 amino acids.

The J gene is TRBJ2-7, the V gene TRBV7-2, with 8 bases aligning to TRBD1. CDR1 and CDR2 (germline): SGHTA, FQGNSA. The CDR3 contains 13 residues. V was clipped by 3 bases and J by 6 bases; unmatched bases: 4. In DNA form, the CDR3 reads TGTGCCAGCAGCTTGCAGGGGGCCGGCGAGCAGTACTTC. It codes for CASSLQGAGEQYF.

This sequence joins TRBV29-1 and TRBJ2-1; TRBD2 matches 8 bases. This CDR3 region has 14 residues. Germline lookup yields CDR1 SQVTM and CDR2 ANQGSEA. The trim removed 5 bases at V and 0 bases at J, leaving 3 bases unmatched. In DNA, the CDR3 is TGCAGCGTTTTTAGCGGGGCCTCCTACAATGAGCAGTTCTTC. It is translated as CSVFSGASYNEQFF.

This chain uses TRBV28 with TRBJ2-1; TRBD2 might be the D (5 bases). The CDR3 has 15 residues. The germline V and J ends were trimmed by 3 bases and 3 bases, with 12 bases remaining between them. Germline assignment: CDR1 MDHEN and CDR2 SYDVKM. The CDR3 is CASSFFRRDYNEQFF. The CDR3 DNA is TGTGCCAGCAGTTTTTTTCGACGGGACTACAATGAGCAGTTCTTC. The full variable domain, completed using reference TRBV28 and TRBJ2-1, is DVKVTQSSRYLVKRTGEKVFLECVQDMDHENMFWYRQDPGLGLRLIYFSYDVKMKEKGDIPEGYSVSREKKERFSLILESASTNQTSMYLCASSFFRRDYNEQFFGPGTRLTVL.

Details on this clone: The sample holds other DNA sequences that translate to the same CDR3. This chain links TRBV27 with TRBJ2-7; D gene unclear. The length of the CDR3 is 12 residues. Germline assignment: CDR1 MNHEY and CDR2 SMNVEV (reference sequence). V lost 6 bases, J lost 1 base, and 7 bases lay in between. CDR3 nucleotides: TGTGCCAGCAGCAGGCCTTCCTACGAGCAGTACTTC. This gives the protein CASSRPSYEQYF.

This clone was observed a handful of times. The chain recombines TRBV27 with TRBJ1-5, with D maybe TRBD1 (6 bases). V was cut by 6 bases and J by 0 bases, with 9 bases left in between. CDR1 is MNHEY, CDR2 SMNVEV, per germline (reference sequence). The CDR3 is 14 residues long. Here the CDR3 DNA reads TGTGCCAGCAGGACAGGTCCTAGCAATCAGCCCCAGCATTTT. Protein sequence: CASRTGPSNQPQHF.

This rearrangement joins TRBV7-3 to TRBJ1-1; a possible D gene is TRBD1 (5 bases). Germline assignment: CDR1 SGHTA and CDR2 FQGTGA. V was pared by 2 bases and J by 0 bases, with 10 bases between. CDR3 length equals 15 residues. The CDR3 sequence is CASSLEGVMNTEAFF. CDR3 in DNA: TGTGCCAGCAGCTTAGAAGGGGTTATGAACACTGAAGCTTTCTTT.

The V gene is TRBV27, the J gene TRBJ2-1; 7 positions match TRBD2. The CDR3 is made up of 12 amino acids. J lost 8 bases, V lost 8 bases, and 6 bases had no gene match. Per the germline V gene, CDR1 is MNHEY and CDR2 is SMNVEV (reference sequence). CDR3 sequence reads: CASGRGGHEQFF. The DNA of the CDR3 is TGTGCCAGCGGGCGGGGAGGGCATGAGCAGTTCTTC.

This chain connects TRBV15 to TRBJ1-1; D not resolved. Germline V gene lookup returns CDR1 LNHNV and CDR2 YYDKDF (reference sequence). V was pared by 3 bases and J by 4 bases, with 12 bases between. The CDR3 has 14 residues. CDR3 DNA: TGTGCCACCAGCAGTGACCAAGGGATCACTGAAGCTTTCTTT. Its protein is CATSSDQGITEAFF.

The chain employs TRBV6-6 and TRBJ2-1; D gene unclear. This CDR3 comprises 16 residues. Germline loops: CDR1 MNHNY, CDR2 SVGAGI (reference sequence). V was pared by 2 bases and J by 3 bases, with 14 bases between. CDR3 nucleotides: TGTGCCAGCAGTTACGTCACTTTGGGCAGCTACAATGAGCAGTTCTTC. It yields the protein CASSYVTLGSYNEQFF.

This clone was found once. The J gene is TRBJ2-2, the V gene TRBV29-1; D tentatively fits TRBD1 or TRBD2 (5 bases each). CDR1 and CDR2 (germline): SQVTM, ANQGSEA. The CDR3 totals 16 residues. V lost 7 bases and J lost 2, with 20 bases in between. CDR3 sequence: CSALKARDGNTGELFF. CDR3 in DNA: TGCAGCGCCCTGAAGGCCCGGGACGGCAACACCGGGGAGCTGTTTTTT.

In the case of this clone: In the same sample, other DNA sequences code for this CDR3. The genes are TRBV11-2 and TRBJ2-7, with D hard to call. The CDR3 loop spans 11 amino acids. V lost 5 bases to trimming and J lost 2 bases, with 4 bases between them. Germline V gives CDR1 SGHAT, CDR2 FQNNGV. The CDR3 reads CASSLTYEQYF. CDR3 nucleotide sequence: TGTGCCAGCAGCCTCACCTACGAGCAGTACTTC.

This clone appeared once. The V gene is TRBV19, the J gene TRBJ2-2; the D gene could be TRBD1 or TRBD2 (5 bases each). CDR1 is LNHDA, CDR2 SQIVND, per germline (reference sequence). The V end was cut by 6 bases, the J end by 6 bases, with 11 bases between. This CDR3 has 13 amino acids. The CDR3 sequence: CASRGTSPGELFF. Written as DNA, the CDR3 is TGTGCCAGTAGGGGGACCTCGCCCGGGGAGCTGTTTTTT.

Worth noting for this clone: The same CDR3 also results from other DNA sequences found in this sample. The genes are TRBV29-1 and TRBJ2-7; D is unclear. The CDR3 contains 14 residues. Germline assignment: CDR1 SQVTM and CDR2 ANQGSEA. The germline V and J ends were trimmed by 4 bases and 2 bases, with 15 bases remaining between them. CDR3 sequence: CSVVLVGPPYEQYF. The CDR3 DNA reads TGCAGCGTTGTTTTGGTCGGTCCGCCCTACGAGCAGTACTTC.

The CDR3 is CASRRDGYDQPQHF. CDR3 nucleotide sequence: TGCGCCAGCAGACGGGACGGGTACGATCAGCCCCAGCATTTT. The chain uses TRBV10-2 and TRBJ1-5; D may be TRBD1 (5 bases). V was pared by 6 bases and J by 5 bases, with 14 bases between. CDR1 is WSHSY and CDR2 is SAAADI in the germline V gene. The CDR3 contains 14 residues.

The CDR3 DNA sequence: TGTGCCAGCAGCTTAGTCCCCCGGGGTTACTACGAGCAGTACTTC. This sequence encodes CASSLVPRGYYEQYF. The rearrangement joins TRBV7-8 to TRBJ2-7; D might be TRBD2 (5 bases). Deletions cut 1 base from V and 3 bases from J, with 13 bases between. The CDR3 covers 15 residues. Germline-derived CDR1 and CDR2 are SGHVS and FQNEAQ.

This clone was found once. This chain joins TRBV19 and TRBJ2-3, with D possibly being TRBD2 (5 bases). CDR1 LNHDA and CDR2 SQIVND come from the germline V gene (reference sequence). The CDR3 sequence is 14 residues long. Between the trimmed V and J ends, which lost 6 bases and 6 bases, there was a span of 16 bases. The CDR3 DNA is TGTGCCAGTAGCCGACTCGGGGTACCGGATACGCAGTATTTT. This translates into CASSRLGVPDTQYF.